The source of this T cell receptor (beta chain) is a study of beta chain features in type 1 diabetes (dated 2018 in TCRdb). Context from the whole study: Patients and healthy donors did not differ in mean age, gender distribution, total cell number or subset yield. Across all samples, around 100 million sorted cells were examined, and cell number per subset correlated strongly with RNA yield. The study compared the TCRB repertoires of sorted circulating CD4+ T cell subsets in recently diagnosed type 1 diabetes patients with those in matched healthy donors. Regulatory and stem cell-like memory subsets were obtained from only 8 patients and about eight healthy donors, while naive and central memory subsets were obtained from all 30 or so donors. General study outcomes and caveats: At VDJ recombination sites, patients with type 1 diabetes made fewer insertions and deleted more nucleotides, a pattern implying thymic rearrangement abnormalities. Because small numbers of individuals were included in the HLA sub-analyses, any influence of HLA type on TCRB rearrangement was left unresolved. Type 1 diabetes patients showed a moderate but significant shortening of TCRB CDR3 length in all four CD4+ subsets. Because cDNA rather than genomic DNA was sequenced, highly expressing activated cells could have been over-represented, although no difference in activation and CD3 levels was found between groups. The naive, central memory and regulatory TCRB repertoires appeared to resemble one another more closely among patients than among healthy donors. PCR might favor shorter templates, but patient and control samples were amplified and corrected together, so any skew would affect both groups equally.

This clone has only a few counts. Its target antigen remains unknown. Base qualities were left out, and no much larger clone turns up one base away. The entire isolated RNA was reverse transcribed using the High Capacity cDNA Reverse Transcription Kit, and thus expressed TCRB transcripts were sequenced. Naive, central memory and regulatory T cell samples underwent deep immunoSEQ sequencing, averaging about 3.5 million total reads per sample. Sorted cells were lysed in RLT buffer, and RNA was extracted using DNase-treated RNeasy Micro or Mini kits according to cell number. To prevent cross-contamination, each cell subset was processed individually, whereas patient and healthy donor samples were processed jointly. TCRB sequences were amplified from cDNA with the immunoSEQ multiplex PCR, producing 87-bp fragments spanning the CDR3 region. Sequencing of the amplicons was done on the Illumina HiSeq platform. The paper's data handling went like this. Synthetic template baselines were used to correct PCR bias computationally, reads within Hamming distance 2 were collapsed together, and singletons that could not be merged were discarded. Reads were aligned against IMGT so that V, D and J genes, CDR3 length and insertions or deletions at six rearrangement sites could be assigned. Within each subset, clonotype counts were normalized to the number of sorted cells before true diversity and Gini coefficients were calculated with the tcR R package. The overlap coefficient, calculated on TCRB nucleotide sequences, was used to quantify repertoire sharing. TCRdb limited this immuneACCESS table to in-frame rearrangements with V and J called. A share of clones is missing; checked studies link under half to unresolved V genes, and the rest is unexplained. V, J and clone size are those of that table, while D and trimming were read from the DNA. The sample table lists a few hundred thousand clones, 25% to 30% of them with a count of one. Approximately 4% of the sample comes from the top ten.

Each donor gave one peripheral blood draw, approximately 110 mL on average, collected into heparinised tubes. Naive, central memory, regulatory and stem cell-like memory CD4+ T cells were sorted on a BD FACSAria II using a panel including CD45RO, CCR7, CD25, CD127, CD95 and CD27. All sorted populations exceeded 95% purity. PBMCs were separated immediately by Lymphoprep density gradient centrifugation and were stained directly, without being cultured. So that batch effects would be minimized, each experiment stained and sorted samples in pairs, pairing one healthy donor with one patient. The germline V gene (reference sequence) specifies GTSNPN as CDR1 and SVGIG as CDR2. Germline trimming amounts to 6 bases on V and 4 bases on J, with 6 as the count of junction bases outside the gene matches. CDR3 length: 13 amino acids, cysteine to phenylalanine. Left in the record is the CDR3 DNA by itself, 39 bases read in frame from the first base.

This clonotype was obtained from a man aged 30-40 years in good health. Recombination joined TRBV30 with TRBJ1-5; a stretch of 7 junction bases matches TRBD1. Source material: central memory CD4+ T cells from blood. The nucleotide sequence reads TGTGCCTGCCGGGACAGACAAAATCAGCCCCAGCATTTT. It translates to CACRDRQNQPQHF. The full variable domain, with segments outside the CDR3 supplied by the reference TRBV30 and TRBJ1-5 proteins, appears as SQTIHQWPATLVQPVGSPLSLECTVEGTSNPNLYWYRQAAGRGLQLLFYSVGIGQISSEVPQNLSASRPQDRQFILSSKKLLLSDSGFYLCACRDRQNQPQHFGDGTRLSIL.